This T cell receptor (beta chain) was found in a study of post-analysis software for immune sequencing data. Study as a whole: The disease courses covered relapsing-remitting, secondary progressive and progressive-relapsing multiple sclerosis. Study observations and caveats: Same-batch samples co-clustered strongly by F measure. A few TRBV segments, TRBV5-6, TRBV5-1 and TRBV20-1 among them, were found more frequent in patients than controls. Multiple sclerosis patients showed significantly lower normalized Chao1 diversity than controls did.

This CDR3 region has 12 residues. The germline V gene encodes CDR1 SQVTM and CDR2 ANQGSEA. Trimming removed 5 bases at V and 2 bases at J, with 8 bases between. Prepared TCR beta cDNA libraries contained unique molecular identifiers. The source material, roughly 0.9 to 11 million T cells, gave rise to 500,000 or so cDNA molecules. TCRdb reanalysed the PCR reads using MiXCR and keeps one entry per CDR3 protein. This table has approximately 660,000 distinct CDR3 sequences, approximately 60% appearing once. In regard to this clonotype: Its antigen is still unknown.

The sample taken for sequencing was blood. The chain carries TRBV29-1 and TRBJ2-3; no clear D. This receptor was obtained from a girl aged 2 to 9 with multiple sclerosis. CDR3: CSVRQITDTQYF. The CDR3 region has the DNA TGCAGCGTTAGGCAGATCACAGATACGCAGTATTTT.